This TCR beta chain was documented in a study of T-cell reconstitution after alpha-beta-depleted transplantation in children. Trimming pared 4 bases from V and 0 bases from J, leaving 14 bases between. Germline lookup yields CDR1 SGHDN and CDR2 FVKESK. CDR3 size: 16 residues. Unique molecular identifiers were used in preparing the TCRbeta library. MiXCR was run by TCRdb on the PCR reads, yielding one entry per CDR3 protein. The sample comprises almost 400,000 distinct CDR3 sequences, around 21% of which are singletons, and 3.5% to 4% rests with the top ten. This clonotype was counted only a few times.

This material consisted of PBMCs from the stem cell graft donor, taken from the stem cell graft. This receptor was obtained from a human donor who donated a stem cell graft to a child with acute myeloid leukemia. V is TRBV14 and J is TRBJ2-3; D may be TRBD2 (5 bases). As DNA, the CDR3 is TGTGCCAGCAGCCGGGTAGCGTTATCTAGCACAGATACGCAGTATTTT. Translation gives CASSRVALSSTDTQYF.